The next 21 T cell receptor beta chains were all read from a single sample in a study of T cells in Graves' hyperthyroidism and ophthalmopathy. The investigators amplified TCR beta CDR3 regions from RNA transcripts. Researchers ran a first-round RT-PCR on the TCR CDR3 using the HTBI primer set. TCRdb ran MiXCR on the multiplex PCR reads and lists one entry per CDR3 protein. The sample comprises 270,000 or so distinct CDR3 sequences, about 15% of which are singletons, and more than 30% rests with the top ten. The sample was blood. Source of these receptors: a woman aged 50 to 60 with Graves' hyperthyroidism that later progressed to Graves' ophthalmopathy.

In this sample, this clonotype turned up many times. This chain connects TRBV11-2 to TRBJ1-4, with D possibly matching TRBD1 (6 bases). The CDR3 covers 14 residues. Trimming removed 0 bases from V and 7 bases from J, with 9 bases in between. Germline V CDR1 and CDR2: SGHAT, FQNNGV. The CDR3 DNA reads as TGTGCCAGCAGCTTAGACAGGGGTTCTGAAAAACTGTTTTTT. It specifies CASSLDRGSEKLFF.

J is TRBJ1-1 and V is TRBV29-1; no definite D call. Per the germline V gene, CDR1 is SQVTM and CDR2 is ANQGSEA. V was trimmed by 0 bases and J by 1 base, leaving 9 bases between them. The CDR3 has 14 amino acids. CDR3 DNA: TGCAGCGTTGAAGATCCGCGACGGAACACTGAAGCTTTCTTT. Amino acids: CSVEDPRRNTEAFF. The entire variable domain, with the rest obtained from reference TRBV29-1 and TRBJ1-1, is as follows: SAVISQKPSRDICQRGTSLTIQCQVDSQVTMMFWYRQQPGQSLTLIATANQGSEATYESGFVIDKFPISRPNLTFSTLTVSNMSPEDSSIYLCSVEDPRRNTEAFFGQGTRLTVV.

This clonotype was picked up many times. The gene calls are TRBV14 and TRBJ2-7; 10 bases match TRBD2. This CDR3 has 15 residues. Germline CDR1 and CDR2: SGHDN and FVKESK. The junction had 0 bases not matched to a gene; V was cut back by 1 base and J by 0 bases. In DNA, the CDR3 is TGTGCCAGCAGCCAAGGACTAGCGGGCTCCTACGAGCAGTACTTC. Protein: CASSQGLAGSYEQYF.

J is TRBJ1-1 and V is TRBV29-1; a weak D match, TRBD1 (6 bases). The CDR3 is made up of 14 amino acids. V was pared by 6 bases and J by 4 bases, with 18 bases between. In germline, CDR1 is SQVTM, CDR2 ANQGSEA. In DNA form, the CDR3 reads TGCAGCGTCGCCAGACAGGATATCGGCACTGAAGCTTTCTTT. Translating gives CSVARQDIGTEAFF.

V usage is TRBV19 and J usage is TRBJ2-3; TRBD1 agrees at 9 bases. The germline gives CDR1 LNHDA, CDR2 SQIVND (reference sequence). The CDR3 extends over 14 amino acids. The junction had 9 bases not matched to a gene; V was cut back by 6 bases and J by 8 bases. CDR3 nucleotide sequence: TGTGCCAGTAGCGTCCCGGGACAGGGTTCTACGCAGTATTTT. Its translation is CASSVPGQGSTQYF.

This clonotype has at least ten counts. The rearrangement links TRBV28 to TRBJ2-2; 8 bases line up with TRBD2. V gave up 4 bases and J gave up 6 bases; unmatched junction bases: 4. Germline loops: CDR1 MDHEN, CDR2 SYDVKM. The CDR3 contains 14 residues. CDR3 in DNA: TGTGCCAGCAGTTCCGGGACTAGAGCCGGGGAGCTGTTTTTT. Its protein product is CASSSGTRAGELFF.

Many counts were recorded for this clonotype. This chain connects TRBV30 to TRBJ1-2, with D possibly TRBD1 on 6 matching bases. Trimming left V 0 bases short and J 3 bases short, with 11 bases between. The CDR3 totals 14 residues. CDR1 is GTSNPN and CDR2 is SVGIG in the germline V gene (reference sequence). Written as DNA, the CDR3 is TGTGCCTGGAGTGTTAACAGGGCCGACTATGGCTACACCTTC. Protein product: CAWSVNRADYGYTF.

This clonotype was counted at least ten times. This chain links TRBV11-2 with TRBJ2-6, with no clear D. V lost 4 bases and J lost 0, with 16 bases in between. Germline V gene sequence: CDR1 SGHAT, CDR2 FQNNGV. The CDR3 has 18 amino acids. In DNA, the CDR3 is TGTGCCAGCAGCTCGGACCCCCGTCAGGTCTCTGGGGCCAACGTCCTGACTTTC. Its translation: CASSSDPRQVSGANVLTF.

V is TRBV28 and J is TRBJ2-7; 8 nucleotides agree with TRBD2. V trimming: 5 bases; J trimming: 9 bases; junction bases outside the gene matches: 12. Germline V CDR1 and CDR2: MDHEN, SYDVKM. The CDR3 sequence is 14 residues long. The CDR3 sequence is CASSMTGGGALQYF. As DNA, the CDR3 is TGTGCCAGCAGTATGACGGGGGGGGGGGCTCTGCAGTACTTC.

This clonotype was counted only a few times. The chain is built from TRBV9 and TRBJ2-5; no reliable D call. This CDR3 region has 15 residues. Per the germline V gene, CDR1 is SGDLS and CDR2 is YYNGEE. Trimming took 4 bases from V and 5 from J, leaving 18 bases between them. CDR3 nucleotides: TGTGCCAGCAGCCTACGGGCAGAGGAAGGGGAGACCCAGTACTTC. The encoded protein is CASSLRAEEGETQYF.

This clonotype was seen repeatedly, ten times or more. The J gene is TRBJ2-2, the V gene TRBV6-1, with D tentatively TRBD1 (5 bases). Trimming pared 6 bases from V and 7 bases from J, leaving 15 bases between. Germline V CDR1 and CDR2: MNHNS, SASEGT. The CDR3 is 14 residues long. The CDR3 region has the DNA TGTGCCAGCAGGCGGACCACAGACAGCGGGGAGCTGTTTTTT. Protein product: CASRRTTDSGELFF.

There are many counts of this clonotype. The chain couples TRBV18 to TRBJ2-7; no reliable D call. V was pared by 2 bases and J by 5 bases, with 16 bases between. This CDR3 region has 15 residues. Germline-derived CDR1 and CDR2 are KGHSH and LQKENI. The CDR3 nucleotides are TGTGCCAGCTCACCAGGGGTCTCTGGGGTTCACGAGCAGTACTTC. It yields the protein CASSPGVSGVHEQYF.

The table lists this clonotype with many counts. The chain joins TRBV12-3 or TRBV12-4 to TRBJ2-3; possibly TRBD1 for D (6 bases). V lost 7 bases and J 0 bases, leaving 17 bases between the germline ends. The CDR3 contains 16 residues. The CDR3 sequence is CASNWGRNPSTDTQYF. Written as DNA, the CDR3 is TGTGCCAGCAATTGGGGGCGAAATCCTAGCACAGATACGCAGTATTTT.

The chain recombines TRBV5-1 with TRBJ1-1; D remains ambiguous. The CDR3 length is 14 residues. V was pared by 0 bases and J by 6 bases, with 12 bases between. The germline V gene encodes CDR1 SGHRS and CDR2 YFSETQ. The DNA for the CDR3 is TGCGCCAGCAGCTTGGTTCCAGCATCCCCTGAAGCTTTCTTT. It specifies CASSLVPASPEAFF.

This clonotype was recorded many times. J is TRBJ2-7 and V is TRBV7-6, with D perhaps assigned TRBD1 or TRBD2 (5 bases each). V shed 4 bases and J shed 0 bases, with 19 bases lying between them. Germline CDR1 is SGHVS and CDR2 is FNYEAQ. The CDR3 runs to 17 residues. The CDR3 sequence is CASSSLPGNGTSYEQYF. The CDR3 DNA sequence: TGTGCCAGCAGCTCACTTCCAGGTAACGGGACCTCCTACGAGCAGTACTTC.

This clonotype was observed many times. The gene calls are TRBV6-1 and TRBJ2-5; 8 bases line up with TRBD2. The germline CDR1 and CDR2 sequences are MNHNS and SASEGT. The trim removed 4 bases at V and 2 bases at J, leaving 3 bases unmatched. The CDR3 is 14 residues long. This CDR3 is CASSVTSVQETQYF. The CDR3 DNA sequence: TGTGCCAGCAGTGTGACTAGCGTACAAGAGACCCAGTACTTC.

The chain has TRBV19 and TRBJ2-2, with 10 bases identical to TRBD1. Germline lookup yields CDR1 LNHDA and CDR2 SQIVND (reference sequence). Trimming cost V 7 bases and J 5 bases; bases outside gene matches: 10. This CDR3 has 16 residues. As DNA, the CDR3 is TGTGCCAGTACCCCTCTCAGACAGGGGGCAACCGGGGAGCTGTTTTTT. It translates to CASTPLRQGATGELFF.

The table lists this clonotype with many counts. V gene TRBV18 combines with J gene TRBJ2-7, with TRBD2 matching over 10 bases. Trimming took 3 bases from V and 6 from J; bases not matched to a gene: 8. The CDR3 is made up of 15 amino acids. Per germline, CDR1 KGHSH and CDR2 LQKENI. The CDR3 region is CASSPLAGVGSEQYF. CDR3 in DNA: TGTGCCAGCTCACCCCTAGCGGGAGTAGGATCCGAGCAGTACTTC.

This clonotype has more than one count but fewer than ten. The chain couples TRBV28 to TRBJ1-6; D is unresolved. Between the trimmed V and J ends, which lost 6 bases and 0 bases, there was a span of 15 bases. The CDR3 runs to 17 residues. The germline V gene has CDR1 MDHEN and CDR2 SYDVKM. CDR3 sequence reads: CASSPDAESSYNSPLHF. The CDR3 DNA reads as TGTGCCAGCAGCCCGGACGCCGAGAGCTCCTATAATTCACCCCTCCACTTT.

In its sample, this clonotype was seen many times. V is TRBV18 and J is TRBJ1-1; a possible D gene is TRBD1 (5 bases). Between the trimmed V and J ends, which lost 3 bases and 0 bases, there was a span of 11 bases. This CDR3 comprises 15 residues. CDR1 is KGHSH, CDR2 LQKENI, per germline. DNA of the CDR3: TGTGCCAGCTCACCCCAACAGGACATGAACACTGAAGCTTTCTTT. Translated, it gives CASSPQQDMNTEAFF.

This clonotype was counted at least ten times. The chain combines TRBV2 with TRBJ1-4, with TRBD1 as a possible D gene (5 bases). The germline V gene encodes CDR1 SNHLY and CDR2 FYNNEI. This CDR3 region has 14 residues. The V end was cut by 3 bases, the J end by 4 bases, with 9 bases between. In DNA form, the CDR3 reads TGTGCCAGCAGTGATGGGGGGGTTAATGAAAAACTGTTTTTT. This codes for CASSDGGVNEKLFF.